The clone carrying this T cell receptor beta chain appeared a few times. As yet, its antigen is unknown. This specimen belongs to a study of early T cells in non-severe SARS-CoV-2 infection. For the study at large: Sequencing input comprised bulk RNA from unsorted whole blood; chain pairing was not available. Study observations and caveats: The VDJdb matching leaned toward anti-spike CD8 responses and overlooked private and CD4 specificities.

V lost 2 bases to trimming and J lost 7 bases; unmatched junction nucleotides: 7. Germline CDR1 DFQATT, CDR2 SNEGSKA (reference sequence). This CDR3 has 15 residues. TCRdb processed the 5' RACE reads anew with MiXCR; each CDR3 protein has one entry. The repertoire consists of about 58,000 distinct CDR3 sequences, with about 7.7% occurring once and the leading ten covering approximately 3.6%. The rearrangement joins TRBV20-1 to TRBJ1-6, with 8 bases lining up with TRBD1. The source of this sequence is an adult who was a healthcare worker with PCR-confirmed SARS-CoV-2 infection or an uninfected control (not recorded which). The sequenced sample was whole blood. The CDR3 DNA sequence: TGCAGTGCTAGACCGCAGGGGGCGCGAAATTCACCCCTCCACTTT. Residues: CSARPQGARNSPLHF.